The clone carrying this T cell receptor (beta chain) has a handful of counts. As yet, its antigen is unknown. These data belong to a study of blood T cells in healthy people across ages. Study-wide points: The fall in TCR beta diversity per million T cells was roughly linear with age. CMV status of donors was not determined, possibly confounding expanded clonotype changes.

Combining a sample-barcoded 5' primer with a J-beta primer mix, a second PCR ran for about 6 to 12 cycles. Each single sample gave us at least 2.5 million CDR3-containing paired-end reads. TCRdb re-called the 5' RACE reads with MiXCR, one entry per CDR3 protein. Altogether 1.4 million to 1.5 million distinct CDR3 sequences are present, approximately 40% being singletons, with the ten largest covering 7.9%. With 3 bases removed from V and 0 bases from J, the gap between germline ends came to 12 bases. CDR3 length equals 15 residues. The germline V gene encodes CDR1 SGHAT and CDR2 FQNNGV. Drawing of peripheral blood yielded ten milliliters from each donor.

Sequenced: blood. This TCR was sampled from a woman under 30 in good health. This chain joins TRBV11-2 and TRBJ2-7; D unclear. CDR3 loop: CASSFDPDPSYEQYF. DNA for the CDR3: TGTGCCAGCAGCTTTGATCCGGACCCCTCCTACGAGCAGTACTTC.